The T cell receptor beta chain described here comes from a study of blood T cell repertoires in COVID-19. Study-wide background: PBMCs, B-cell-depleted T cells, or T cells provided the cDNA or gDNA that made up the material.

Assay used: immunoSEQ multiplex PCR; TCRdb lists only in-frame clones, some missing. Of roughly 400,000 clones listed, around 87% are singletons. V shed 5 bases and J 7 bases; nucleotides not matched to a gene: 15. This CDR3 spans 17 amino acids. Germline CDR1 and CDR2: LNHDA and SQIVND (reference sequence). Followed over time, Seattle patients had been enrolled while infection was active. The genes are TRBV19 and TRBJ2-1; 9 bases align to TRBD2. This TCR came from a woman aged 55-70 years with COVID-19, enrolled during active disease. The sample comprised peripheral blood. The DNA for the CDR3 is TGTGCCAGTAGTTCCTTTTCTAGCGGGGTAATATCTAATGAGCAGTTCTTC. Translation: CASSSFSSGVISNEQFF. The full variable domain, rest sourced from reference TRBV19 and TRBJ2-1, is DGGITQSPKYLFRKEGQNVTLSCEQNLNHDAMYWYRQDPGQGLRLIYYSQIVNDFQKGDIAEGYSVSREKKESFPLTVTSAQKNPTAFYLCASSSFSSGVISNEQFFGPGTRLTVL.